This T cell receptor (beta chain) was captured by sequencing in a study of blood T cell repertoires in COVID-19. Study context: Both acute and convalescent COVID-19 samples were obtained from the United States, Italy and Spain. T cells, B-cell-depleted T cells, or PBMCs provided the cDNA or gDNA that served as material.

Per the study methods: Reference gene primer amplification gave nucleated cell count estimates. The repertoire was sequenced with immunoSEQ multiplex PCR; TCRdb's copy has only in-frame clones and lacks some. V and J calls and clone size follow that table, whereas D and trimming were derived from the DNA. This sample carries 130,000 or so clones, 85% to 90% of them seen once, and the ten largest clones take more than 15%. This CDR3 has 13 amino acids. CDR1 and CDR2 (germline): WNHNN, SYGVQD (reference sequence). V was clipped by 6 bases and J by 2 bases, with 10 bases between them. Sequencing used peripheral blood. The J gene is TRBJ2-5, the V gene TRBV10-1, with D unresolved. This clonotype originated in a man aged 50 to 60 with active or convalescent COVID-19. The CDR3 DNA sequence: TGCGCCAGCAGCCGACAAGTTCAAGAGACCCAGTACTTC. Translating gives CASSRQVQETQYF.